Each of the 21 T cell receptor beta chains below was sequenced from the same sample in a study of patients and donors after allogeneic stem cell transplantation. TCRdb reprocessed the RT-PCR reads via MiXCR and lists one record per CDR3 protein. This repertoire shows hundreds of thousands of distinct CDR3 sequences, 16% found once; its top ten account for roughly 7%. Sequencing was performed on blood, either unsorted or a sorted T cell fraction (not recorded which). The receptor source for this set is a human donor who was either an allogeneic HSCT recipient or a stem cell or donor lymphocyte infusion donor (not recorded which). It is not recorded whose cells these are; they may come from a transplant donor.

The V and J genes are TRBV4-2 and TRBJ2-5; TRBD2 matches at 10 bases. This CDR3 spans 14 amino acids. CDR1 and CDR2 (germline): LGHNA, YNFKEQ. Trimming at V came to 0 bases and at J to 7 bases, leaving 2 bases not matched to a gene. CDR3 region: CASSQEERGGTQYF. The CDR3 region has the DNA TGTGCCAGCAGCCAAGAAGAGCGGGGGGGGACCCAGTACTTC.

There are a few counts of this clonotype. This rearrangement joins TRBV7-3 to TRBJ2-2, with D possibly being TRBD1 or TRBD2 (7 bases each). CDR1 and CDR2 (germline): SGHTA, FQGTGA. This CDR3 comprises 15 residues. V lost 5 bases, J lost 4 bases, and 14 bases lay in between. The CDR3 coding sequence is TGTGCCAGCAGCCCAGGGGGGGTATCCACCGGGGAGCTGTTTTTT. Residues: CASSPGGVSTGELFF.

This chain links TRBV15 with TRBJ2-7; 8 positions match TRBD2. V shed 0 bases, J shed 5 bases, and the junction held 6 bases outside the gene matches. This CDR3 contains 15 residues. Germline V gene sequence: CDR1 LNHNV, CDR2 YYDKDF (reference sequence). The CDR3 spells CATSRDPGGINEQYF. The CDR3 DNA follows: TGTGCCACCAGCAGAGATCCGGGAGGGATAAACGAGCAGTACTTC.

This chain links TRBV20-1 with TRBJ2-3; 8 nucleotides line up with TRBD2. Germline V CDR1 and CDR2: DFQATT, SNEGSKA (reference sequence). Trimming took 1 base from V and 1 from J; bases not matched to a gene: 4. The CDR3 covers 15 residues. Here the CDR3 DNA reads TGCAGTGCTAGAGTACCGGGACTAGGCACAGATACGCAGTATTTT. Translation gives CSARVPGLGTDTQYF.

The rearrangement uses TRBV27 and TRBJ2-1, with 10 bases fitting TRBD2. V lost 3 bases, J lost 8 bases, and 7 bases stayed unmatched. CDR1 and CDR2 (germline): MNHEY, SMNVEV (reference sequence). The CDR3 length is 15 residues. The chain's CDR3 is CASSFLAGVLDEQFF. The DNA for the CDR3 is TGTGCCAGCAGTTTCCTAGCGGGAGTGCTCGATGAGCAGTTCTTC.

This chain links TRBV19 with TRBJ1-2; 8 bases match TRBD1. Germline lookup yields CDR1 LNHDA and CDR2 SQIVND (reference sequence). V lost 4 bases, J lost 5 bases, and 6 bases stayed unmatched. The CDR3 consists of 14 residues. CDR3 sequence reads: CASSTGTGGYGYTF. CDR3 nucleotides: TGTGCCAGTAGTACTGGGACAGGAGGATATGGCTACACCTTC.

V gene TRBV15 combines with J gene TRBJ2-5; 11 bases are a match to TRBD2. Germline V lookup: CDR1 LNHNV, CDR2 YYDKDF (reference sequence). V shed 1 base, J shed 5 bases, and the junction held 12 bases outside the gene matches. The CDR3 length is 18 residues. As DNA, the CDR3 is TGTGCCACCAGCAGAGGGACTAGCGGGTTACGGCGAGGGGAGACCCAGTACTTC. Amino acid sequence: CATSRGTSGLRRGETQYF. Combining the CDR3 with reference TRBV15 and TRBJ2-5 gives the whole variable domain DAMVIQNPRYQVTQFGKPVTLSCSQTLNHNVMYWYQQKSSQAPKLLFHYYDKDFNNEADTPDNFQSRRPNTSFCFLDIRSPGLGDTAMYLCATSRGTSGLRRGETQYFGPGTRLLVL.

The V call is TRBV29-1, the J call TRBJ2-7, with 8 bases aligning to TRBD2. V trimming: 4 bases; J trimming: 2 bases; junction bases outside the gene matches: 4. Germline lookup yields CDR1 SQVTM and CDR2 ANQGSEA. This CDR3 has 13 residues. CDR3 sequence: CSVVTGGPYEQYF. CDR3 sequence (DNA): TGCAGCGTTGTTACGGGGGGGCCCTACGAGCAGTACTTC.

The chain uses TRBV6-1 and TRBJ1-3; a weak D match, TRBD1 (5 bases). Germline values: CDR1 MNHNS, CDR2 SASEGT. The ends were cut back, 6 bases at V and 0 bases at J, with 12 bases in the middle. The length of the CDR3 is 15 residues. CDR3 bases: TGTGCCAGCAGGCCCCAGGGTCCCTCTGGAAACACCATATATTTT. It yields the protein CASRPQGPSGNTIYF.

The chain recombines TRBV5-5 with TRBJ2-2; TRBD2 might be the D (5 bases). Germline V lookup: CDR1 SGHKS, CDR2 YYEKEE (reference sequence). V lost 1 base and J lost 2, with 12 bases in between. The CDR3 is 16 residues long. CDR3 loop: CASSLYSSVNTGELFF. As DNA, the CDR3 is TGTGCCAGCAGCTTGTACAGTAGCGTTAACACCGGGGAGCTGTTTTTT.

The rearrangement uses TRBV5-1 and TRBJ2-7, with a tentative D call TRBD2 (6 bases). The CDR3 has 13 residues. Looked up from germline, CDR1 is SGHRS and CDR2 is YFSETQ. The V and J ends lost 5 bases and 6 bases respectively, with 15 bases between them. The CDR3 sequence: CASRPGGDGEQYF. The CDR3 nucleotides read TGCGCCAGCAGACCAGGAGGGGACGGCGAGCAGTACTTC.

The CDR3 sequence: CASSYSGVRTEAFF. The DNA of the CDR3 is TGTGCCAGCAGTTACTCAGGAGTCCGCACTGAAGCTTTCTTT. The chain joins TRBV6-5 to TRBJ1-1; D gene uncertain. The V and J ends lost 0 bases and 4 bases respectively, with 9 bases between them. The CDR3 loop spans 14 amino acids. Germline lookup yields CDR1 MNHEY and CDR2 SVGAGI.

The rearrangement joins TRBV12-3 or TRBV12-4 to TRBJ2-2, with TRBD2 matching over 13 bases. The CDR3 runs to 16 residues. Trimming took 5 bases from V and 5 from J; bases not matched to a gene: 5. The CDR3, as DNA: TGTGCCAGCAGTCTGGGGACTAGCGGGACGACCGGGGAGCTGTTTTTT. This gives the protein CASSLGTSGTTGELFF.

This clonotype was seen more than once but under ten times. V and J are TRBV4-2 and TRBJ2-5; TRBD2 matches at 14 bases. J lost 2 bases, V lost 4 bases, and 9 bases had no gene match. The CDR3 extends over 18 amino acids. The germline gives CDR1 LGHNA, CDR2 YNFKEQ. The CDR3 nucleotides read TGTGCCAGCAGCCTGACTAGCGGGGGGGCGAACTCTCAAGAGACCCAGTACTTC. Translation gives CASSLTSGGANSQETQYF.

Here the CDR3 reads CASSRSNSGALYGYTF. The CDR3 nucleotides are TGTGCCAGCAGCCGGTCCAACTCGGGGGCCCTTTATGGCTACACCTTC. The V call is TRBV7-9, the J call TRBJ1-2; the D gene is possibly TRBD1 (6 bases). Germline V gene data show CDR1 as SEHNR and CDR2 as FQNEAQ (reference sequence). Trimming left V 5 bases short and J 5 bases short, with 21 bases between. CDR3 length: 16 amino acids.

This clonotype occurred a few times. In DNA, the CDR3 is TGCGCCAGCAGCGCGGGACAGGGGGAGCGGTCTAACTATGGCTACACCTTC. Residues: CASSAGQGERSNYGYTF. The chain carries TRBV5-1 and TRBJ1-2, with 11 nucleotides matching TRBD1. Losses at the gene ends were 4 bases for V and 0 bases for J; bases not matched to a gene: 8. The CDR3 is 17 amino acids. Per the germline V gene, CDR1 is SGHRS and CDR2 is YFSETQ.

This clonotype was seen ten or more times. The V and J genes are TRBV7-9 and TRBJ2-7, with 8 bases aligning to TRBD1. The CDR3 runs 13 residues. With V trimmed by 5 bases and J by 6 bases, 6 bases remained unmatched. Germline assignment: CDR1 SEHNR and CDR2 FQNEAQ (reference sequence). As DNA, the CDR3 is TGTGCCAGCAGCCAACCAGGGGGCCGCGAGCAGTACTTC. Protein product: CASSQPGGREQYF. Full variable domain (remainder filled in from reference TRBV7-9 and TRBJ2-7): DTGVSQNPRHKITKRGQNVTFRCDPISEHNRLYWYRQTLGQGPEFLTYFQNEAQLEKSRLLSDRFSAERPKGSFSTLEIQRTEQGDSAMYLCASSQPGGREQYFGPGTRLTVT.

This clonotype occurred a few times. The CDR3 protein is CASTGVQETQYF. The CDR3 DNA reads TGTGCCAGCACCGGGGTACAAGAGACCCAGTACTTC. The chain couples TRBV2 to TRBJ2-5; possible D gene TRBD2, 5 bases. Germline V gene lookup returns CDR1 SNHLY and CDR2 FYNNEI. This CDR3 comprises 12 residues. Trimming stripped 7 bases from V and 2 bases from J, with 8 bases between.

This clonotype has just a few counts. The chain links TRBV13 to TRBJ2-1, with 9 bases lining up with TRBD2. CDR3 length: 16 residues. Germline CDR1 reads PRHDT; CDR2 reads FYEKMQ (reference sequence). With V trimmed by 4 bases and J by 6 bases, 10 bases remained unmatched. CDR3: CASSYRREGLGNEQFF. CDR3 nucleotides: TGTGCCAGCAGCTACCGGCGGGAGGGCCTGGGCAATGAGCAGTTCTTC.

The table lists this clonotype with many counts. The chain couples TRBV5-1 to TRBJ2-3; D is undetermined. This CDR3 comprises 15 residues. CDR1 is SGHRS and CDR2 is YFSETQ in the germline V gene. The V gene lost 0 bases and the J gene lost 2 bases, with 10 bases spanning the gap. The CDR3 nucleotides read TGCGCCAGCAGCTTGGACCCACCACACACAGATACGCAGTATTTT. This codes for CASSLDPPHTDTQYF. The full variable domain, rest sourced from reference TRBV5-1 and TRBJ2-3, is KAGVTQTPRYLIKTRGQQVTLSCSPISGHRSVSWYQQTPGQGLQFLFEYFSETQRNKGNFPGRFSGRQFSNSRSEMNVSTLELGDSALYLCASSLDPPHTDTQYFGPGTRLTVL.

DNA for the CDR3: TGCAGTGCCCCTGAAGGGGGGCGACACAATGAGCAGTTCTTC. It is translated as CSAPEGGRHNEQFF. This sequence joins TRBV20-1 and TRBJ2-1; TRBD1 or TRBD2 may be the D gene (6 bases each). Germline V CDR1 and CDR2: DFQATT, SNEGSKA (reference sequence). The ends were cut back, 6 bases at V and 5 bases at J, with 17 bases in the middle. The CDR3 is 14 residues long.